This TCR beta chain was identified during a study of blood T cell repertoires in COVID-19. Overall study context: The analysed material was cDNA or gDNA that came from T cells, B-cell-depleted T cells, or PBMCs.

The CDR3 sequence is 14 residues long. Trimming cost V 0 bases and J 0 bases, with 5 bases left between them. The germline V gene has CDR1 KGHSH and CDR2 LQKENI. Per the authors' pipeline: Nucleated cell number was recorded as an estimate derived from reference gene primer amplification. Produced via immunoSEQ multiplex PCR; TCRdb's table is partial and in-frame only. D and trimming come from the DNA, and the V and J calls and clone size come from that table. Of more than 150,000 clones in the sample, 65% to 85% were seen once. This TCR was recovered from a woman in her 30s with acute or convalescent COVID-19. Sequenced sample: peripheral blood. The chain uses TRBV18 and TRBJ1-2, with unresolved D. The CDR3 sequence: CASSPPAANYGYTF. CDR3 DNA: TGTGCCAGCTCACCACCCGCAGCTAACTATGGCTACACCTTC. The full variable domain, in which reference TRBV18 and TRBJ1-2 provide the parts outside the CDR3, is NAGVMQNPRHLVRRRGQEARLRCSPMKGHSHVYWYRQLPEEGLKFMVYLQKENIIDESGMPKERFSAEFPKEGPSILRIQQVVRGDSAAYFCASSPPAANYGYTFGSGTRLTVV.